These 32 T cell receptor beta chains came from one sample sequenced in a study of blood T cell repertoires in COVID-19. This table comes from immunoSEQ multiplex PCR, and its TCRdb copy is limited to in-frame clones, with some not included. The sample carries 50,000 to 55,000 clones, about 88% recorded once. Material for sequencing was peripheral blood. The receptors derive from a human donor with active COVID-19. The donor label of this sample is uncertain.

The chain couples TRBV6-6 to TRBJ1-5; D call uncertain. The CDR3 extends over 13 amino acids. Germline loops: CDR1 MNHNY, CDR2 SVGAGI (reference sequence). V shed 5 bases and J shed 3 bases, with 8 bases lying between them. The CDR3 nucleotides are TGTGCCAGCAGTGGGGAGGCCAATCAGCCCCAGCATTTT. Its translation is CASSGEANQPQHF.

This clone showed up just once. The rearrangement uses TRBV5-1 and TRBJ1-6; tentatively, D is TRBD1 (5 bases). The CDR3 consists of 14 residues. Trimming shortened V by 5 bases and J by 5 bases, and 11 bases separated the two germline ends. Per the germline V gene, CDR1 is SGHRS and CDR2 is YFSETQ. The DNA of the CDR3 is TGCGCCAGCAGTCCACCAGGGAATAATTCACCCCTCCACTTT. Translating it yields CASSPPGNNSPLHF.

This clone showed up just once. The CDR3 protein is CASSGSGGPYGEQFF. In nucleotides, the CDR3 is TGCGCCAGCAGCGGTAGCGGGGGACCCTACGGTGAGCAGTTCTTC. This chain joins TRBV5-1 and TRBJ2-1; TRBD2 agrees at 9 bases. V lost 4 bases, J lost 9 bases, and 11 bases stayed unmatched. The CDR3 runs to 15 residues. Looked up from germline, CDR1 is SGHRS and CDR2 is YFSETQ.

The chain employs TRBV6-1 and TRBJ2-7; 9 bases agree with TRBD2. With V trimmed by 3 bases and J by 2 bases, 5 bases remained unmatched. CDR3 length equals 15 residues. The germline CDR1 and CDR2 sequences are MNHNS and SASEGT. CDR3 coding DNA: TGTGCCAGCAGTGACCAGGGACTAGCCCCCTACGAGCAGTACTTC. Translated, it gives CASSDQGLAPYEQYF.

V is TRBV4-2 and J is TRBJ2-1, with 15 bases identical to TRBD2. The CDR3 runs to 19 residues. Germline CDR1 is LGHNA and CDR2 is YNFKEQ. V dropped 3 bases and J dropped 8; count of bases not matched to a gene: 14. The CDR3 loop is CASSQLRTSGGASSDEQFF. In DNA, the CDR3 is TGTGCCAGCAGCCAGCTACGGACTAGCGGGGGGGCCAGCAGCGATGAGCAGTTCTTC.

The gene calls are TRBV7-8 and TRBJ2-5, with 11 bases identical to TRBD2. Germline V gives CDR1 SGHVS, CDR2 FQNEAQ. J gave up 5 bases and V 4 bases, and 6 bases lay outside the gene matches. CDR3 size: 15 residues. CDR3 protein: CASSSNSGGAETQYF. CDR3 DNA sequence: TGTGCCAGCAGCTCAAATAGCGGGGGGGCTGAGACCCAGTACTTC.

In its sample, this clone was seen once. The V gene is TRBV5-8, the J gene TRBJ2-1, with 8 bases that match TRBD1. J lost 6 bases, V lost 4 bases, and 6 bases had no gene match. Germline V lookup: CDR1 SGHTS, CDR2 YDEGEE. This CDR3 contains 14 residues. CDR3 protein: CASSRDRFGNEQFF. In DNA form, the CDR3 reads TGTGCCAGCAGCCGGGACAGGTTTGGCAATGAGCAGTTCTTC.

The chain carries TRBV6-2 or TRBV6-3 and TRBJ1-5; weak D call: TRBD1 (5 bases). The germline V and J ends were trimmed by 2 bases and 0 bases, with 20 bases remaining between them. Germline V gene lookup returns CDR1 MNHEY and CDR2 SVGEGT. The CDR3 loop spans 19 amino acids. The CDR3 DNA sequence: TGTGCCAGCAGTTACGAGGGAGGGAAGGGGATGGTTAGCAATCAGCCCCAGCATTTT. This codes for CASSYEGGKGMVSNQPQHF.

This clone was observed once. The chain has TRBV7-8 and TRBJ2-3; 7 bases align to TRBD2. Looked up from germline, CDR1 is SGHVS and CDR2 is FQNEAQ. V was clipped by 6 bases and J by 4 bases; unmatched bases: 7. The CDR3 has 14 amino acids. CDR3 bases: TGTGCCAGCAGATCTACGGGGGGACCAGATACGCAGTATTTT. Translating gives CASRSTGGPDTQYF. Full variable domain (outside the CDR3, taken from reference TRBV7-8 and TRBJ2-3): GAGVSQSPRYKVAKRGQDVALRCDPISGHVSLFWYQQALGQGPEFLTYFQNEAQLDKSGLPSDRFFAERPEGSVSTLKIQRTQQEDSAVYLCASRSTGGPDTQYFGPGTRLTVL.

This chain links TRBV5-1 with TRBJ1-2; D ambiguous. Trimming pared 0 bases from V and 1 base from J, leaving 7 bases between. Germline loops: CDR1 SGHRS, CDR2 YFSETQ. CDR3 length: 14 amino acids. In DNA form, the CDR3 reads TGCGCCAGCAGCTTGGGGAGCATTAACTATGGCTACACCTTC. Protein: CASSLGSINYGYTF.

This rearrangement joins TRBV5-5 to TRBJ1-6; 7 positions agree with TRBD1. V shed 2 bases, J shed 6 bases, and the junction held 5 bases outside the gene matches. Per the germline V gene, CDR1 is SGHKS and CDR2 is YYEKEE (reference sequence). There are 15 residues in the CDR3. The CDR3 DNA sequence: TGTGCCAGCAGCTTCACAGGGGCCTTTAATTCACCCCTCCACTTT. As protein: CASSFTGAFNSPLHF.

The V call is TRBV2, the J call TRBJ2-3; 10 bases map to TRBD2. The germline gives CDR1 SNHLY, CDR2 FYNNEI. Trimming cost V 4 bases and J 3 bases; bases outside gene matches: 4. The CDR3 loop spans 15 amino acids. CDR3 sequence: CASSGSSGGTDTQYF. Here the CDR3 DNA reads TGTGCCAGCAGTGGTTCTAGCGGGGGTACAGATACGCAGTATTTT.

V and J are TRBV6-2 or TRBV6-3 and TRBJ2-7; TRBD1 is a possible D gene (6 bases). The V gene's germline CDR1 is MNHEY and CDR2 SVGEGT. This CDR3 has 16 residues. V gave up 5 bases and J gave up 1 base, with 18 bases separating them. CDR3 loop: CASSPRVGRGSYEQYF. CDR3 nucleotide sequence: TGTGCCAGCAGTCCCAGGGTTGGCAGGGGTTCCTACGAGCAGTACTTC.

This clone has more than one count but fewer than ten. The chain couples TRBV18 to TRBJ2-1; TRBD1 aligns across 9 bases. With 2 bases clipped from V and 6 bases from J, the junction kept 5 bases outside the gene matches. This CDR3 is built from 15 residues. Germline V gene sequence: CDR1 KGHSH, CDR2 LQKENI. CDR3 region: CASSPGTGRSNEQFF. CDR3 DNA sequence: TGTGCCAGCTCACCAGGGACAGGGAGGAGCAATGAGCAGTTCTTC.

The J gene is TRBJ1-5, the V gene TRBV7-9, with D maybe TRBD1 (5 bases). The germline V and J ends were trimmed by 1 base and 7 bases, with 11 bases remaining between them. The CDR3 length is 14 residues. The germline V gene encodes CDR1 SEHNR and CDR2 FQNEAQ (reference sequence). CDR3 in amino acids: CASSLGQGGQPQHF. Written as DNA, the CDR3 is TGTGCCAGCAGCTTAGGGCAGGGAGGGCAGCCCCAGCATTTT.

The table lists this clone with a count of one. The chain combines TRBV15 with TRBJ2-1, with 10 bases fitting TRBD2. From germline, CDR1 is LNHNV and CDR2 YYDKDF (reference sequence). V trimming: 9 bases; J trimming: 4 bases; junction bases outside the gene matches: 9. This CDR3 has 15 amino acids. CDR3 in DNA: TGTGCCACTAAAAGACTAGCGGGCGATTACAATGAGCAGTTCTTC. The encoded protein is CATKRLAGDYNEQFF.

The chain links TRBV27 to TRBJ2-7; D possibly corresponds to TRBD1 (6 bases). CDR1 is MNHEY and CDR2 is SMNVEV in the germline V gene (reference sequence). V lost 3 bases to trimming and J lost 6 bases, with 18 bases between them. The length of the CDR3 is 15 residues. For the CDR3, the DNA is TGTGCCAGCAGTTTTTTGGGAAGGGGGATCGGCGAGCAGTACTTC. This encodes CASSFLGRGIGEQYF.

The chain has TRBV19 and TRBJ1-5; TRBD1 might be the D (5 bases). CDR3 length equals 16 residues. The V and J ends lost 3 bases and 2 bases respectively, with 14 bases between them. Germline V gene sequence: CDR1 LNHDA, CDR2 SQIVND (reference sequence). The CDR3 is CASSMLPRGGNQPQHF. The CDR3, as DNA: TGTGCCAGTAGTATGTTACCTAGGGGCGGCAATCAGCCCCAGCATTTT.

The sample holds a few counts of this clone. V usage is TRBV6-4 and J usage is TRBJ1-6, with 10 bases fitting TRBD1. The CDR3 totals 14 residues. J was trimmed by 7 bases and V by 3 bases; bases with no gene match: 0. The germline V gene encodes CDR1 MRHNA and CDR2 SNTAGT. CDR3 sequence (DNA): TGTGCCAGCAGTGAGGGACAGGGGAATTCACCCCTCCACTTT. Protein: CASSEGQGNSPLHF.

This clone appeared once. The chain is built from TRBV27 and TRBJ1-1; D is uncertain. Between the trimmed V and J ends, which lost 3 bases and 4 bases, there was a span of 15 bases. CDR3 size: 15 residues. Germline loops: CDR1 MNHEY, CDR2 SMNVEV (reference sequence). The chain's CDR3 is CASSFLVARGTEAFF. CDR3 coding DNA: TGTGCCAGCAGTTTTTTAGTGGCTCGAGGCACTGAAGCTTTCTTT.

The chain has TRBV4-1 and TRBJ1-6; D gene ambiguous. Germline V gives CDR1 MGHRA, CDR2 YSYEKL. V shed 4 bases and J shed 9 bases, with 28 bases lying between them. This CDR3 contains 19 residues. The CDR3 DNA sequence: TGCGCCAGCAGCCCAGTACTCGTAGCAGGAGGGTACCGGAGTTCACCCCTCCACTTT. This encodes CASSPVLVAGGYRSSPLHF.

The table lists this clone with a count of one. At one boundary the junction diverges from the germline segment, which might be a read error. The DNA of the CDR3 is TGTGCTAGCAGCTTATTCCCCCGCGGCGGCCCTATAAATCACACCATATATTTT. It is translated as CASSLFPRGGPINHTIYF. J is TRBJ1-3 and V is TRBV7-7; no reliable D call. The CDR3 consists of 18 residues. The germline V gene has CDR1 SSHAT and CDR2 FNYEAQ (reference sequence).

This clone has just a few counts. The chain is built from TRBV29-1 and TRBJ1-2, with D maybe TRBD1 (5 bases). The CDR3 loop spans 13 amino acids. The V and J ends lost 3 bases and 6 bases respectively, with 14 bases between them. The germline V gene encodes CDR1 SQVTM and CDR2 ANQGSEA. CDR3 nucleotides: TGCAGCGTTGAGACTAGTTGGGGGGATGGCTACACCTTC. Translated, it gives CSVETSWGDGYTF.

The chain joins TRBV24-1 to TRBJ1-5, with D possibly being TRBD1 (5 bases). The germline V gene encodes CDR1 KGHDR and CDR2 SFDVKD. CDR3 length equals 16 residues. Trimming shortened V by 5 bases and J by 0 bases, and 13 bases separated the two germline ends. CDR3 nucleotide sequence: TGTGCCACCAGTGGGGGGGGGTGGTATAGCAATCAGCCCCAGCATTTT. This gives the protein CATSGGGWYSNQPQHF.

The chain's CDR3 is CASSRMGETQYF. As DNA, the CDR3 is TGTGCCAGCAGTAGGATGGGCGAGACCCAGTACTTC. V usage is TRBV7-9 and J usage is TRBJ2-5; D is unresolved. Germline CDR1 is SEHNR and CDR2 is FQNEAQ (reference sequence). The CDR3 length is 12 residues. Trimming stripped 6 bases from V and 5 bases from J, with 10 bases between.

The chain employs TRBV12-3 or TRBV12-4 and TRBJ1-1; tentative D call: TRBD1 (6 bases). The CDR3 sequence is 13 residues long. V lost 3 bases and J 6 bases, leaving 11 bases between the germline ends. The CDR3 coding sequence is TGTGCCAGCAGTTTGAACAGGGACGCTGAAGCTTTCTTT. Amino acids: CASSLNRDAEAFF.

The gene calls are TRBV29-1 and TRBJ2-1; a possible D gene is TRBD1 (6 bases). There are 16 residues in the CDR3. Trimming took 1 base from V and 8 from J, leaving 21 bases between them. From germline, CDR1 is SQVTM and CDR2 ANQGSEA. The CDR3 loop is CSVEGRDGGVIDEQFF. In nucleotides, the CDR3 is TGCAGCGTTGAAGGAAGGGATGGGGGCGTGATCGATGAGCAGTTCTTC.

The chain employs TRBV7-2 and TRBJ2-1, with 7 bases identical to TRBD1. Germline assignment: CDR1 SGHTA and CDR2 FQGNSA. CDR3 length: 16 amino acids. Trimming removed 5 bases from V and 4 bases from J; junction bases left unmatched: 11. CDR3 amino acids: CASSHLIGTEYNEQFF. CDR3 DNA: TGTGCCAGCAGCCATTTAATCGGGACAGAGTACAATGAGCAGTTCTTC.

As concerns this clone: No conserved phenylalanine or tryptophan is present at the end of the CDR3, so a read error is the likely explanation. Because the CDR3's place on the DNA is in doubt, the DNA is left out and the CDR3 is given as listed by TCRdb. The chain couples TRBV7-2 to TRBJ1-2; the D call TRBD1 from the table was never checked on the DNA. Inclusive of both ends, the CDR3 amounts to 15 amino acids. Germline V lookup: CDR1 SGHTA, CDR2 FQGNSA. CDR3 residues: CASSFFPSRGLMFGV.

This chain links TRBV7-2 with TRBJ2-1; 8 bases are a match to TRBD2. V was pared by 5 bases and J by 9 bases, with 12 bases of the junction left unmatched. This CDR3 region has 15 residues. The germline gives CDR1 SGHTA, CDR2 FQGNSA. The CDR3 spells CASSLRRGVGGEQFF. Here the CDR3 DNA reads TGTGCCAGCAGCCTCCGGCGGGGGGTAGGGGGTGAGCAGTTCTTC.

Written as DNA, the CDR3 is TGTGCCTATCCCGGGACAGGGGCCGTAGACGGGGAGCTGTTTTTT. Amino acids: CAYPGTGAVDGELFF. V gene TRBV19 combines with J gene TRBJ2-2; 10 bases align to TRBD1. Germline CDR1 LNHDA, CDR2 SQIVND (reference sequence). CDR3 length: 15 amino acids. With V trimmed by 11 bases and J by 7 bases, 13 bases remained unmatched.

The rearrangement links TRBV5-1 to TRBJ2-5; TRBD1 might be the D (6 bases). Between the trimmed V and J ends, which lost 7 bases and 1 base, there was a span of 17 bases. The CDR3 runs to 15 residues. From germline, CDR1 is SGHRS and CDR2 YFSETQ. The CDR3 coding sequence is TGCGCCAGCTCTACAGGGAGTCAGGCCCAAGAGACCCAGTACTTC. Translation: CASSTGSQAQETQYF.